What follows are 30 T cell receptor beta chains derived from one specimen sequenced in a study of pediatric ulcerative colitis. The data were produced by immunoSEQ multiplex PCR, yet TCRdb's version contains in-frame clones alone and is incomplete. The table includes roughly 64,000 clones, 86% detected once. The sequenced sample was blood. The receptors here all came from a boy aged 5-17 years with severe ulcerative colitis.

This clone was observed a single time. The chain carries TRBV7-9 and TRBJ2-7, with 11 positions matching TRBD1. The junction had 7 bases not matched to a gene; V was cut back by 7 bases and J by 5 bases. The CDR3 totals 14 residues. CDR1 and CDR2 (germline): SEHNR, FQNEAQ (reference sequence). The CDR3: CASIRGQGDDEQYF. In nucleotides, the CDR3 is TGTGCCAGCATTAGGGGACAGGGGGATGACGAGCAGTACTTC.

This chain uses TRBV27 with TRBJ2-3; 11 bases align to TRBD2. The trim removed 5 bases at V and 5 bases at J, leaving 12 bases unmatched. This CDR3 has 17 amino acids. Germline CDR1 is MNHEY and CDR2 is SMNVEV (reference sequence). The CDR3 loop is CASSRPLAGGPGDTQYF. The CDR3 nucleotides are TGTGCCAGCAGTAGACCCTTAGCGGGAGGGCCTGGAGATACGCAGTATTTT.

The V gene is TRBV29-1, the J gene TRBJ2-2, with D perhaps given as TRBD1 or TRBD2 (5 bases each). CDR3 length equals 11 residues. V was trimmed by 5 bases and J by 7 bases, leaving 8 bases between them. Germline V gene sequence: CDR1 SQVTM, CDR2 ANQGSEA. The CDR3 spells CSVWGFGELFF. CDR3 nucleotide sequence: TGCAGCGTTTGGGGGTTCGGGGAGCTGTTTTTT.

This clone appeared a single time. The chain carries TRBV19 and TRBJ2-3, with 7 bases lining up with TRBD1. Per germline, CDR1 LNHDA and CDR2 SQIVND (reference sequence). The CDR3 spans 15 residues. V trimming: 7 bases; J trimming: 5 bases; junction bases outside the gene matches: 12. The CDR3 here is CASTPVQGSGDTQYF. The CDR3 coding sequence is TGTGCCAGTACCCCAGTACAGGGGTCGGGAGATACGCAGTATTTT. Full variable domain (outside the CDR3, taken from reference TRBV19 and TRBJ2-3): DGGITQSPKYLFRKEGQNVTLSCEQNLNHDAMYWYRQDPGQGLRLIYYSQIVNDFQKGDIAEGYSVSREKKESFPLTVTSAQKNPTAFYLCASTPVQGSGDTQYFGPGTRLTVL.

The chain couples TRBV7-2 to TRBJ2-7; 9 bases map to TRBD2. CDR1 and CDR2 from the germline V gene are SGHTA and FQGNSA. The CDR3 is 17 residues long. The junction had 12 bases not matched to a gene; V was cut back by 4 bases and J by 2 bases. This CDR3 reads CASSSPGLAPNAYEQYF. CDR3 bases: TGTGCCAGCAGCTCCCCGGGACTAGCCCCTAACGCCTACGAGCAGTACTTC.

The rearrangement uses TRBV30 and TRBJ1-5, with D perhaps matching TRBD1 (5 bases). This CDR3 spans 14 amino acids. Germline V gives CDR1 GTSNPN, CDR2 SVGIG (reference sequence). Trimming shortened V by 1 base and J by 7 bases, and 14 bases separated the two germline ends. CDR3 in amino acids: CAWSAPGGNQPQHF. For the CDR3, the DNA is TGTGCCTGGAGTGCCCCGGGGGGTAACCAGCCCCAGCATTTT.

This clone was recorded once. The chain joins TRBV25-1 to TRBJ2-1; 9 bases are shared with TRBD1. The trim removed 8 bases at V and 8 bases at J, leaving 7 bases unmatched. The CDR3 extends over 13 amino acids. Germline-derived CDR1 and CDR2 are MGHDK and SYGVNS. CDR3 coding DNA: TGTGCCAGCCGCGGGACAGGGTTATATGAGCAGTTCTTC. Protein sequence: CASRGTGLYEQFF. The variable domain in full, completed from reference TRBV25-1 and TRBJ2-1, reads EADIYQTPRYLVIGTGKKITLECSQTMGHDKMYWYQQDPGMELHLIHYSYGVNSTEKGDLSSESTVSRIRTEHFPLTLESARPSHTSQYLCASRGTGLYEQFFGPGTRLTVL.

This chain uses TRBV6-1 with TRBJ1-5; D perhaps matches TRBD1 (5 bases). This CDR3 spans 14 amino acids. Germline values: CDR1 MNHNS, CDR2 SASEGT. With 6 bases removed from V and 3 bases from J, the gap between germline ends came to 12 bases. CDR3: CASRYDRFNQPQHF. CDR3 in DNA: TGTGCCAGCAGATACGACAGATTCAATCAGCCCCAGCATTTT.

The chain joins TRBV27 to TRBJ2-4, with 10 positions matching TRBD2. The junction had 13 bases not matched to a gene; V was cut back by 5 bases and J by 6 bases. Germline V gene lookup returns CDR1 MNHEY and CDR2 SMNVEV (reference sequence). The CDR3 contains 17 residues. CDR3 nucleotide sequence: TGTGCCAGCAGTCCGGGGATAGCGGGAGGCTCTTTAAACATTCAGTACTTC. Its protein is CASSPGIAGGSLNIQYF.

The chain couples TRBV30 to TRBJ2-1; 7 bases are shared with TRBD1. CDR1 GTSNPN and CDR2 SVGIG come from the germline V gene (reference sequence). V shed 4 bases, J shed 6 bases, and the junction held 12 bases outside the gene matches. This CDR3 contains 15 residues. CDR3 DNA sequence: TGTGCCTGGATTAATAAGGGGGCGCCGGGCAATGAGCAGTTCTTC. This encodes CAWINKGAPGNEQFF.

This chain links TRBV7-9 with TRBJ2-1, with 7 bases aligning to TRBD2. The CDR3 runs 14 residues. Germline CDR1 is SEHNR and CDR2 is FQNEAQ (reference sequence). The trim removed 2 bases at V and 5 bases at J, leaving 3 bases unmatched. CDR3 DNA sequence: TGTGCCAGCAGCTTAACTAGCGTAAACAATGAGCAGTTCTTC. Translation: CASSLTSVNNEQFF.

This chain connects TRBV7-3 to TRBJ2-1; 12 positions match TRBD2. Germline assignment: CDR1 SGHTA and CDR2 FQGTGA. The V gene end was trimmed by 5 bases and the J gene end by 2 bases; junction bases not matched to a gene: 4. This CDR3 spans 16 amino acids. The CDR3 sequence is CASSPSGRATYNEQFF. Here the CDR3 DNA reads TGTGCCAGCAGCCCTAGCGGGAGGGCCACCTACAATGAGCAGTTCTTC.

This clone was detected only a few times. The V gene is TRBV2, the J gene TRBJ1-2; 8 bases agree with TRBD1. Germline V gene sequence: CDR1 SNHLY, CDR2 FYNNEI. J lost 8 bases, V lost 5 bases, and 16 bases had no gene match. This CDR3 spans 16 amino acids. CDR3 amino acids: CASSPTGEWGKEGYTF. The CDR3, as DNA: TGTGCCAGCAGTCCGACAGGGGAATGGGGTAAAGAGGGCTACACCTTC.

The gene calls are TRBV6-5 and TRBJ2-1; D unclear. Between the trimmed V and J ends, which lost 8 bases and 2 bases, there was a span of 10 bases. Germline CDR1 reads MNHEY; CDR2 reads SVGAGI. CDR3 size: 13 residues. The CDR3 DNA follows: TGTGCCAGCTGTTCCCGCCCCTACAATGAGCAGTTCTTC. Translating gives CASCSRPYNEQFF.

Only a few counts were recorded for this clone. The gene calls are TRBV13 and TRBJ2-2; 10 bases are shared with TRBD2. The CDR3 has 18 amino acids. V gave up 1 base and J gave up 6 bases; unmatched junction bases: 11. Germline CDR1 is PRHDT and CDR2 is FYEKMQ (reference sequence). CDR3 region: CASSLVRTSGPAAGELFF. The CDR3 DNA follows: TGTGCCAGCAGCTTAGTTAGGACTAGCGGTCCCGCGGCCGGGGAGCTGTTTTTT. The whole variable domain, remainder taken from reference TRBV13 and TRBJ2-2, is AAGVIQSPRHLIKEKRETATLKCYPIPRHDTVYWYQQGPGQDPQFLISFYEKMQSDKGSIPDRFSAQQFSDYHSELNMSSLELGDSALYFCASSLVRTSGPAAGELFFGEGSRLTVL.

The J gene is TRBJ2-1, the V gene TRBV4-1; D is possibly TRBD2 (6 bases). CDR1 is MGHRA, CDR2 YSYEKL, per germline. V lost 1 base and J lost 4, with 11 bases in between. The CDR3 loop spans 15 amino acids. This CDR3 is CASSQVPGGYNEQFF. CDR3 DNA sequence: TGCGCCAGCAGCCAAGTCCCTGGGGGGTACAATGAGCAGTTCTTC.

The V call is TRBV15, the J call TRBJ2-3; D is uncertain. The CDR3 is 14 amino acids. Trimming shortened V by 1 base and J by 4 bases, and 9 bases separated the two germline ends. Germline CDR1 is LNHNV and CDR2 is YYDKDF (reference sequence). The CDR3 sequence is CATSRAGGPDTQYF. The CDR3, as DNA: TGTGCCACCAGCAGAGCGGGTGGCCCAGATACGCAGTATTTT. Using reference TRBV15 and TRBJ2-3 for the parts outside the CDR3, the full variable domain is DAMVIQNPRYQVTQFGKPVTLSCSQTLNHNVMYWYQQKSSQAPKLLFHYYDKDFNNEADTPDNFQSRRPNTSFCFLDIRSPGLGDTAMYLCATSRAGGPDTQYFGPGTRLTVL.

The CDR3 region is CASSPGTGESSEQFF. The CDR3 DNA reads TGTGCCAGCAGCCCCGGGACAGGGGAAAGTAGTGAGCAGTTCTTC. The gene calls are TRBV7-6 and TRBJ2-1; 10 nucleotides line up with TRBD1. The CDR3 has 15 residues. Germline assignment: CDR1 SGHVS and CDR2 FNYEAQ. V shed 5 bases and J 9 bases; nucleotides not matched to a gene: 10.

In DNA, the CDR3 is TGTGCCAGTAGTATGGCCCTAGCGGGGGACTACGAGCAGTACTTC. Amino acids: CASSMALAGDYEQYF. The rearrangement joins TRBV19 to TRBJ2-7; 10 positions agree with TRBD2. Germline assignment: CDR1 LNHDA and CDR2 SQIVND (reference sequence). Trimming removed 3 bases from V and 3 bases from J; junction bases left unmatched: 5. The CDR3 spans 15 residues. The entire variable domain, with the rest obtained from reference TRBV19 and TRBJ2-7, is as follows: DGGITQSPKYLFRKEGQNVTLSCEQNLNHDAMYWYRQDPGQGLRLIYYSQIVNDFQKGDIAEGYSVSREKKESFPLTVTSAQKNPTAFYLCASSMALAGDYEQYFGPGTRLTVT.

V and J are TRBV7-2 and TRBJ2-7, with 8 bases matching TRBD1. V was clipped by 4 bases and J by 6 bases; unmatched bases: 2. CDR1 and CDR2 (germline): SGHTA, FQGNSA. CDR3 size: 12 residues. The CDR3 region is CASSSTGGEQYF. The CDR3 coding sequence is TGTGCCAGCAGCTCTACAGGGGGCGAGCAGTACTTC. Using reference TRBV7-2 and TRBJ2-7 for the parts outside the CDR3, the full variable domain is GAGVSQSPSNKVTEKGKDVELRCDPISGHTALYWYRQSLGQGLEFLIYFQGNSAPDKSGLPSDRFSAERTGGSVSTLTIQRTQQEDSAVYLCASSSTGGEQYFGPGTRLTVT.

The chain recombines TRBV4-3 with TRBJ2-1; D gene unclear. The CDR3 consists of 15 residues. Germline lookup yields CDR1 LGHNA and CDR2 YSLEER. Trimming removed 2 bases from V and 7 bases from J, with 15 bases in between. As DNA, the CDR3 is TGCGCCAGCAGCCAAAACGTAGATGGGTATAATGAGCAGTTCTTC. Translating gives CASSQNVDGYNEQFF.

V usage is TRBV19 and J usage is TRBJ1-1; D unresolved. The CDR3 runs to 13 residues. V was cut by 7 bases and J by 0 bases, with 9 bases left in between. Germline V gene lookup returns CDR1 LNHDA and CDR2 SQIVND (reference sequence). The CDR3, as DNA: TGTGCCAGTACCCCAAGAGTGAACACTGAAGCTTTCTTT. Translation gives CASTPRVNTEAFF.

J is TRBJ2-7 and V is TRBV29-1; TRBD1 is a possible D gene (5 bases). The germline CDR1 and CDR2 sequences are SQVTM and ANQGSEA. The V and J ends lost 7 bases and 3 bases respectively, with 10 bases between them. The CDR3 covers 11 residues. CDR3 residues: CSARDSYEQYF. The DNA for the CDR3 is TGCAGCGCGCGTGACAGCTACGAGCAGTACTTC.

The chain carries TRBV19 and TRBJ2-1; 15 bases are a match to TRBD2. The ends lost 5 bases at V and 3 bases at J; junction bases unmatched: 11. Germline CDR1 LNHDA, CDR2 SQIVND (reference sequence). CDR3 length equals 19 residues. Written as DNA, the CDR3 is TGTGCCAGTAGTTCCGGGACTAGCGGGAGGATTTTAGGCTACAATGAGCAGTTCTTC. This codes for CASSSGTSGRILGYNEQFF.

In its sample, this clone was seen once. This chain joins TRBV27 and TRBJ1-2, with 9 bases that match TRBD1. The CDR3 length is 15 residues. V dropped 4 bases and J dropped 3; count of bases not matched to a gene: 6. Per germline, CDR1 MNHEY and CDR2 SMNVEV (reference sequence). The CDR3, as DNA: TGTGCCAGCAGTTCCTGGGGACAGGGAGACTATGGCTACACCTTC. Translation gives CASSSWGQGDYGYTF.

This clone showed up just once. V is TRBV2 and J is TRBJ2-3, with D perhaps TRBD1 (6 bases). V was cut by 2 bases and J by 5 bases, with 14 bases left in between. CDR1 SNHLY and CDR2 FYNNEI come from the germline V gene. The CDR3 extends over 15 amino acids. The CDR3 loop is CASSERTGLGDTQYF. DNA of the CDR3: TGTGCCAGCAGTGAAAGAACAGGGCTTGGAGATACGCAGTATTTT. Using reference TRBV2 and TRBJ2-3 for the parts outside the CDR3, the full variable domain is EPEVTQTPSHQVTQMGQEVILRCVPISNHLYFYWYRQILGQKVEFLVSFYNNEISEKSEIFDDQFSVERPDGSNFTLKIRSTKLEDSAMYFCASSERTGLGDTQYFGPGTRLTVL.

This chain uses TRBV6-6 with TRBJ2-7, with D possibly TRBD2 on 6 matching bases. Germline-derived CDR1 and CDR2 are MNHNY and SVGAGI (reference sequence). V was pared by 2 bases and J by 3 bases, with 11 bases between. The CDR3 runs 14 residues. The CDR3 nucleotides are TGTGCCAGCAGTTACGGACGGGGGAACTACGAGCAGTACTTC. This codes for CASSYGRGNYEQYF.

CDR3 sequence reads: CSVESAGGYTF. The DNA for the CDR3 is TGCAGCGTTGAATCGGCCGGTGGCTACACCTTC. V is TRBV29-1 and J is TRBJ1-2, with D unclear. V was clipped by 2 bases and J by 7 bases, with 8 bases between them. Germline CDR1 and CDR2: SQVTM and ANQGSEA. The CDR3 sequence is 11 residues long.

The CDR3 DNA is TGCGCCAGCAGGGGGGGACTAGCGGGCTCCTACGAGCAGTACTTC. It specifies CASRGGLAGSYEQYF. This rearrangement joins TRBV4-3 to TRBJ2-7; 12 bases are shared with TRBD2. CDR1 and CDR2 (germline): LGHNA, YSLEER. The CDR3 is 15 residues long. Trimming removed 6 bases from V and 0 bases from J; junction bases left unmatched: 3.

V gene TRBV5-4 combines with J gene TRBJ2-6, with 8 positions matching TRBD2. The V and J ends lost 1 base and 0 bases, in that order; junction bases with no gene match: 6. The CDR3 length is 18 residues. Germline V gene sequence: CDR1 SGHNT, CDR2 YYREEE (reference sequence). CDR3 in DNA: TGTGCCAGCAGCTTGAGGGTAGCGGGGAGCTCTGGGGCCAACGTCCTGACTTTC. Translating it yields CASSLRVAGSSGANVLTF.